This note documents a single T cell receptor (beta chain) sequence. The timepoints at which blood was sampled were baseline, cycle 4 day 1, and cycle 7 day 1. Repertoires were generated with immunoSEQ multiplex PCR, while TCRdb's copy carries only in-frame clones and drops some. The sample yields 30,000 to 45,000 clones, about 81% seen once. Germline lookup yields CDR1 PRHDT and CDR2 FYEKMQ (reference sequence). The V and J ends lost 3 bases and 1 base respectively, with 9 bases between them. The CDR3 consists of 14 residues. The sample comes from a study of OX40 agonist ivuxolimab in advanced cancers. Turning to the study itself: Patients with prior anti-PD-1, anti-PD-L1 or anti-CTLA-4 therapy were eligible; roughly 41% had some.

The chain uses TRBV13 and TRBJ1-1; D may be TRBD1 (6 bases). The receptor's source is an adult with an advanced solid tumor such as melanoma, head and neck, liver or kidney cancer. Source: CD4+ or CD8+ T cells sorted from blood, taken in a trial of the OX40 agonist ivuxolimab. In nucleotides, the CDR3 is TGTGCCAGCAGCTTCAGGGGCCAGAACACTGAAGCTTTCTTT. It yields the protein CASSFRGQNTEAFF.